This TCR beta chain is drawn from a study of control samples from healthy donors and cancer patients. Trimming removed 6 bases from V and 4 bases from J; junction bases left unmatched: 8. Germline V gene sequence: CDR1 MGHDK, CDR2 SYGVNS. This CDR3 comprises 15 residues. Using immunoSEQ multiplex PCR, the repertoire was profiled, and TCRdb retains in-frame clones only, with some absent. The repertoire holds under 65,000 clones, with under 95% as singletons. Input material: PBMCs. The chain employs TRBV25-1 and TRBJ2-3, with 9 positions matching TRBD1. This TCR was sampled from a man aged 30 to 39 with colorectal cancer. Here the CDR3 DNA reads TGTGCCAGCAGGTCCTCGGGACAGGGCGCAGATACGCAGTATTTT. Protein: CASRSSGQGADTQYF.